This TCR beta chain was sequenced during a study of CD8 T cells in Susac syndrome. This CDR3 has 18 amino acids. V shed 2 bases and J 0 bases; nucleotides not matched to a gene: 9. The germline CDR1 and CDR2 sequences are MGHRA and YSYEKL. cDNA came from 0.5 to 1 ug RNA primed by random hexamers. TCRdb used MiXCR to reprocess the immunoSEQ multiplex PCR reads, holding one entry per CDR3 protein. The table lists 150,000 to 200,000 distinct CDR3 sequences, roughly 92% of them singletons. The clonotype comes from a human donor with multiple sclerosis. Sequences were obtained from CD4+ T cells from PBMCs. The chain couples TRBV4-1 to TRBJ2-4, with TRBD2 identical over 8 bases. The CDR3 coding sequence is TGCGCCAGCAGCCAACCCTTGCTAGCGGGCGCAGCCAAAAACATTCAGTACTTC. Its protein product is CASSQPLLAGAAKNIQYF.